This entry lists 5 T cell receptor beta chains sequenced from one sample in a study of cytomegalovirus exposure and HLA in healthy donors. PCR involved 60 Vbeta and 13 Jbeta primers. This table comes from immunoSEQ multiplex PCR, and its TCRdb copy is limited to in-frame clones, with some not included. The table includes 200,000 to 250,000 clones, roughly 80% detected once. Specimen: PBMCs. The receptors here all came from a male donor in good health and CMV-seronegative.

The chain links TRBV5-1 to TRBJ1-5, with D possibly being TRBD1 (5 bases). The V end lost 6 bases, the J end lost 5 bases, and 15 bases lay between the germline ends. The CDR3 covers 14 residues. Germline CDR1 is SGHRS and CDR2 is YFSETQ. This CDR3 is CASKVEGGDQPQHF. Written as DNA, the CDR3 is TGCGCCAGCAAGGTAGAGGGAGGGGATCAGCCCCAGCATTTT.

The chain is built from TRBV5-1 and TRBJ2-5; TRBD2 might be the D (6 bases). This CDR3 has 14 residues. CDR1 and CDR2 from the germline V gene are SGHRS and YFSETQ. The V gene lost 0 bases and the J gene lost 3 bases, with 9 bases spanning the gap. The CDR3 is CASSLVTSKETQYF. The CDR3 DNA is TGCGCCAGCAGCTTGGTAACTAGCAAAGAGACCCAGTACTTC.

This rearrangement joins TRBV28 to TRBJ2-5, with D perhaps matching TRBD2 (6 bases). V lost 2 bases and J lost 4, with 11 bases in between. This CDR3 is built from 14 residues. The germline V gene encodes CDR1 MDHEN and CDR2 SYDVKM. In nucleotides, the CDR3 is TGTGCCAGCAGTTTAGGAGGGGTTTCAGAGACCCAGTACTTC. Amino acids: CASSLGGVSETQYF.

The V gene is TRBV19, the J gene TRBJ2-2; TRBD2 might be the D (5 bases). Germline-derived CDR1 and CDR2 are LNHDA and SQIVND (reference sequence). Deletions cut 5 bases from V and 5 bases from J, with 15 bases between. CDR3 size: 15 residues. The CDR3 DNA is TGTGCCAGTAGTGGGCTGAGGGCAAGGACCGGGGAGCTGTTTTTT. Translation gives CASSGLRARTGELFF.

A single count supports this clone. CDR3 in amino acids: CASRKTTSYEQYF. The DNA for the CDR3 is TGCGCCAGCAGAAAGACAACCTCCTACGAGCAGTACTTC. The rearrangement uses TRBV5-1 and TRBJ2-7; D is ambiguous. The CDR3 covers 13 residues. V dropped 5 bases and J dropped 0 bases, with 9 bases sitting between them. Germline V CDR1 and CDR2: SGHRS, YFSETQ.